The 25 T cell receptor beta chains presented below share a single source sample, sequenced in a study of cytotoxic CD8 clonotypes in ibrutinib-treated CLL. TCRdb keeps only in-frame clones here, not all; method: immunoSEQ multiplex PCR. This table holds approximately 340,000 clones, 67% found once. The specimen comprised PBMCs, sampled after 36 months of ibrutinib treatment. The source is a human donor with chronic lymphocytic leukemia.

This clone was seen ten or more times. CDR3 residues: CASSIGYEQYF. Written as DNA, the CDR3 is TGTGCCAGTAGTATAGGGTACGAGCAGTACTTC. V and J are TRBV19 and TRBJ2-7; D is uncertain. The germline CDR1 and CDR2 sequences are LNHDA and SQIVND (reference sequence). Trimming cost V 1 base and J 4 bases, with 2 bases left between them. CDR3 length: 11 amino acids.

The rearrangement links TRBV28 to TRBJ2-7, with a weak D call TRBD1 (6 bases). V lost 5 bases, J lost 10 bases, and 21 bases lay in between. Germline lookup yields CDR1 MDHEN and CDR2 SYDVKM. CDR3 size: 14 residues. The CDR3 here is CASSVQGSRTRQYF. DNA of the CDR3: TGTGCCAGCAGTGTTCAGGGGAGCAGAACACGTCAGTACTTC.

CDR3 residues: CASSPLTGGGATGELFF. CDR3 DNA: TGCGCCAGCAGCCCCCTTACAGGCGGCGGGGCTACCGGGGAGCTGTTTTTT. The genes are TRBV4-3 and TRBJ2-2; D may be TRBD2 (6 bases). The CDR3 runs to 17 residues. Trimming cost V 4 bases and J 5 bases, with 20 bases left between them. From germline, CDR1 is LGHNA and CDR2 YSLEER.

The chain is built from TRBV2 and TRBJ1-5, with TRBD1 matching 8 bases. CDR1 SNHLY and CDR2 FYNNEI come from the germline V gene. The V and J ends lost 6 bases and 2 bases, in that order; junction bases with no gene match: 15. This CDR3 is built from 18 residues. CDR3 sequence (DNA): TGTGCCAGCAGGAACCAGGGGGCAGCTATTAGCGGCAATCAGCCCCAGCATTTT. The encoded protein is CASRNQGAAISGNQPQHF.

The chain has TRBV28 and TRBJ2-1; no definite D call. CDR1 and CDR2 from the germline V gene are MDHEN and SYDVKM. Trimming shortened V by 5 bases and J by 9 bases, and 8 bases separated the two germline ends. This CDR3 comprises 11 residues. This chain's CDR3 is CASSPLGEQFF. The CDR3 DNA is TGTGCCAGCAGTCCCCTGGGTGAGCAGTTCTTC.

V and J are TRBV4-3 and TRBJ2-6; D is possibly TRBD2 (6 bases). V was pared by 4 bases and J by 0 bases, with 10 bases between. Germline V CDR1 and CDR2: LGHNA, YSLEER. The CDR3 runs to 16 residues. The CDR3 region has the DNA TGCGCCAGCAGCCCGGGACTGAGCTCTGGGGCCAACGTCCTGACTTTC. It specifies CASSPGLSSGANVLTF.

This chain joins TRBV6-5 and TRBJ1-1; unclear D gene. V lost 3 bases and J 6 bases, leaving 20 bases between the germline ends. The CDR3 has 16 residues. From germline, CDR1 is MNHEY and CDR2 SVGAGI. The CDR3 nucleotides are TGTGCCAGCAGTTATTATTCGGGCAGGTCAGAGGCTGAAGCTTTCTTT. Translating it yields CASSYYSGRSEAEAFF.

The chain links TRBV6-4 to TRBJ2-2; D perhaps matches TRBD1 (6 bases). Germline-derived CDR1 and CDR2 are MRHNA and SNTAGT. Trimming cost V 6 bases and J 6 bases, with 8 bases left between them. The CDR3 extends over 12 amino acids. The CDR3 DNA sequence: TGTGCCAGCAGACAGGGCGCCGGGGAGCTGTTTTTT. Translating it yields CASRQGAGELFF.

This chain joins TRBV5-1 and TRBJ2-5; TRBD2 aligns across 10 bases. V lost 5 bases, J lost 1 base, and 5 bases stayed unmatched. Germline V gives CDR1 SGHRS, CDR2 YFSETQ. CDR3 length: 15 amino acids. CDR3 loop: CASRGGLAVQETQYF. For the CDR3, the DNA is TGCGCCAGCAGAGGAGGACTAGCGGTCCAAGAGACCCAGTACTTC.

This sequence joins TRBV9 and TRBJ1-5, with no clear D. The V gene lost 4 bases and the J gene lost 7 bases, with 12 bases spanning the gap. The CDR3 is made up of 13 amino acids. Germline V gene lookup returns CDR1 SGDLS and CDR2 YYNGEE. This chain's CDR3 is CASSREVRQPQHF. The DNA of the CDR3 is TGTGCCAGCAGCCGAGAAGTAAGGCAGCCCCAGCATTTT.

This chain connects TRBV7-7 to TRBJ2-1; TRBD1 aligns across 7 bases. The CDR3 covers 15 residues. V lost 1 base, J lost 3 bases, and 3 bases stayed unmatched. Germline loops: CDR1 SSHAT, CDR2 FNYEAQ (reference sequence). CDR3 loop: CASSLGGGIYNEQFF. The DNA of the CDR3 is TGTGCCAGCAGCTTAGGAGGGGGCATCTACAATGAGCAGTTCTTC.

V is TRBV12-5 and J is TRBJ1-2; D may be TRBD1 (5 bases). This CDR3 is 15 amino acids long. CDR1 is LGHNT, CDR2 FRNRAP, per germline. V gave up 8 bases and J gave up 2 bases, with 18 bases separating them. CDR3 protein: CASRMGFQGNYGYTF. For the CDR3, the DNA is TGTGCTAGTAGGATGGGTTTTCAGGGCAACTATGGCTACACCTTC.

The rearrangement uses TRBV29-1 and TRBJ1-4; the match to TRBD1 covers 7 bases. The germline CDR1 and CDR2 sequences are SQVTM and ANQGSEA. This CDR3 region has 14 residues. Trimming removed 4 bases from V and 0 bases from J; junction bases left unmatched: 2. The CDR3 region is CSVGQGPTNEKLFF. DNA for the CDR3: TGCAGCGTTGGACAGGGACCAACTAATGAAAAACTGTTTTTT.

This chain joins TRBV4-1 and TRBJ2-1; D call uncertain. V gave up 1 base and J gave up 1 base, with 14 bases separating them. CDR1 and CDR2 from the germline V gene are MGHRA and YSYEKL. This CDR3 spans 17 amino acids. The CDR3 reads CASSQGSSGRSYNEQFF. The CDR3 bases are TGCGCCAGCAGCCAAGGGTCCTCAGGCCGGTCCTACAATGAGCAGTTCTTC.

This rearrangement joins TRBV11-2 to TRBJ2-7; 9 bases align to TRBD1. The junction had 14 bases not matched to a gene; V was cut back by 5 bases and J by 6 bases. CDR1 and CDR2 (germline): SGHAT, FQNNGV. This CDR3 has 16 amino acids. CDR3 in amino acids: CASSTPPGQGPTEQYF. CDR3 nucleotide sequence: TGTGCCAGCAGCACTCCACCGGGACAGGGACCCACCGAGCAGTACTTC.

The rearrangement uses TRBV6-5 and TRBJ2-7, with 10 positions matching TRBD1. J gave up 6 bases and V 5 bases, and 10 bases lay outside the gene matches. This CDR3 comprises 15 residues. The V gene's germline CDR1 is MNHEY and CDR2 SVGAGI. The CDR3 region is CASSPRTGGFSEQYF. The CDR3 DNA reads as TGTGCCAGCAGTCCCCGGACAGGGGGGTTCAGCGAGCAGTACTTC.

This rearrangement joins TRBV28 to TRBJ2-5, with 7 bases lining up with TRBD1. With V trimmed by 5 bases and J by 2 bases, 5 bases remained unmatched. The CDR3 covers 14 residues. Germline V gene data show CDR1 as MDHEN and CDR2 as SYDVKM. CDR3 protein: CASSTGDGQETQYF. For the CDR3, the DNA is TGTGCCAGCAGTACAGGGGACGGGCAAGAGACCCAGTACTTC.

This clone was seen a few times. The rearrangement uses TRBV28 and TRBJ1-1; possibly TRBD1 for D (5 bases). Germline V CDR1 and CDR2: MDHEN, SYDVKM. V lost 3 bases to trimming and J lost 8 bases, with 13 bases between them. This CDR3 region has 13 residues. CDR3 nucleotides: TGTGCCAGCAGTTTCCAGCGGCGGGGGGAAGCTTTCTTT. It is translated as CASSFQRRGEAFF.

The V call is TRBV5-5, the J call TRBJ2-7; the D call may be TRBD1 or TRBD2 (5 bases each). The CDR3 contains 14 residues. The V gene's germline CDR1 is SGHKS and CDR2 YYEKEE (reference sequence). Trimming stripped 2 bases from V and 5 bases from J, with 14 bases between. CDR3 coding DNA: TGTGCCAGCAGCTTCACTTCGAGGGGCCACGAGCAGTACTTC. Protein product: CASSFTSRGHEQYF.

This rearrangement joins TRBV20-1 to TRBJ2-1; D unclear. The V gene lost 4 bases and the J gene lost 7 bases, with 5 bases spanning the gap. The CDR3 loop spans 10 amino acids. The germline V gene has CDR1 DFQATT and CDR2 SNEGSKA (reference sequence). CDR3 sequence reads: CSAIRNEQFF. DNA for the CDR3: TGCAGTGCTATCCGGAATGAGCAGTTCTTC.

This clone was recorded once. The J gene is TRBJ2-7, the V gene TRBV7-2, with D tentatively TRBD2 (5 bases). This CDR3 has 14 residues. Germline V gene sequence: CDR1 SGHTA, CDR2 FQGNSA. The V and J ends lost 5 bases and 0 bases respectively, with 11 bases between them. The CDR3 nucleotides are TGTGCCAGCAGCCAGCCGGACTCCTCCTACGAGCAGTACTTC. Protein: CASSQPDSSYEQYF. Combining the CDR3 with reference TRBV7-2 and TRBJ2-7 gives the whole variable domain GAGVSQSPSNKVTEKGKDVELRCDPISGHTALYWYRQSLGQGLEFLIYFQGNSAPDKSGLPSDRFSAERTGGSVSTLTIQRTQQEDSAVYLCASSQPDSSYEQYFGPGTRLTVT.

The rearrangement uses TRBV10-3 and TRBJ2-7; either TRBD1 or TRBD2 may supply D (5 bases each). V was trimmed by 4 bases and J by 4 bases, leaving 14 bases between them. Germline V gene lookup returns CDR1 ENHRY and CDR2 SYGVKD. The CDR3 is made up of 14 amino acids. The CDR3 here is CAISVSGSRYEQYF. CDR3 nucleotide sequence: TGTGCCATCAGTGTTTCAGGGAGTCGATACGAGCAGTACTTC.

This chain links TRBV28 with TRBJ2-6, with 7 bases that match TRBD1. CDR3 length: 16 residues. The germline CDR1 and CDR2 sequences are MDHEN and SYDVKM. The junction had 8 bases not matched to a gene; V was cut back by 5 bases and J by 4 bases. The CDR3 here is CASSRDSLAGANVLTF. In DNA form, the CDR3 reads TGTGCCAGCAGTCGGGACAGTCTAGCAGGGGCCAACGTCCTGACTTTC.

This CDR3 is CASSPRDSPSYGYTF. The DNA for the CDR3 is TGTGCCAGCTCACCTCGGGACAGTCCTTCCTATGGCTACACCTTC. The chain has TRBV18 and TRBJ1-2; TRBD1 matches at 7 bases. V was pared by 3 bases and J by 4 bases, with 8 bases of the junction left unmatched. Germline V lookup: CDR1 KGHSH, CDR2 LQKENI. This CDR3 comprises 15 residues.

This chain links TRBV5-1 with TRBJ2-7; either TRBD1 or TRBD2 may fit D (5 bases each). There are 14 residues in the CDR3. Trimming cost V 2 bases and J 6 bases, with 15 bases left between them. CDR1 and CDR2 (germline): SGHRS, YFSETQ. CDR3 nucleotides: TGCGCCAGCAGCTTAGGGGATCTCGCGGGCGAGCAGTACTTC. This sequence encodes CASSLGDLAGEQYF.